This paragraph covers one T cell receptor beta chain sequence. This specimen belongs to a study of CD8+CD57+ T cells in acquired aplastic anemia. The overall study: DNA recovered from sorted CD4+ and CD8+ cells had a mean of about 3 ug.

Researchers used genomic DNA as the template to profile TCR beta VDJ and CDR3. MiXCR was run by TCRdb on the reads, yielding one entry per CDR3 protein. The data show under 200,000 distinct CDR3 sequences, just under 45% seen once. This CDR3 spans 14 amino acids. CDR1 and CDR2 from the germline V gene are SQVTM and ANQGSEA. V was pared by 6 bases and J by 11 bases, with 17 bases of the junction left unmatched. The sample taken for sequencing was sorted CD4+, CD8+, or CD8+CD57+ T cells (not recorded which) from PBMCs. The source is a human donor in good health. This rearrangement joins TRBV29-1 to TRBJ1-1; TRBD1 agrees at 8 bases. CDR3 DNA: TGCAGCGTCCTCCCGGGACAGGCGGAAGGTGTGGCTTTCTTT. This translates into CSVLPGQAEGVAFF.